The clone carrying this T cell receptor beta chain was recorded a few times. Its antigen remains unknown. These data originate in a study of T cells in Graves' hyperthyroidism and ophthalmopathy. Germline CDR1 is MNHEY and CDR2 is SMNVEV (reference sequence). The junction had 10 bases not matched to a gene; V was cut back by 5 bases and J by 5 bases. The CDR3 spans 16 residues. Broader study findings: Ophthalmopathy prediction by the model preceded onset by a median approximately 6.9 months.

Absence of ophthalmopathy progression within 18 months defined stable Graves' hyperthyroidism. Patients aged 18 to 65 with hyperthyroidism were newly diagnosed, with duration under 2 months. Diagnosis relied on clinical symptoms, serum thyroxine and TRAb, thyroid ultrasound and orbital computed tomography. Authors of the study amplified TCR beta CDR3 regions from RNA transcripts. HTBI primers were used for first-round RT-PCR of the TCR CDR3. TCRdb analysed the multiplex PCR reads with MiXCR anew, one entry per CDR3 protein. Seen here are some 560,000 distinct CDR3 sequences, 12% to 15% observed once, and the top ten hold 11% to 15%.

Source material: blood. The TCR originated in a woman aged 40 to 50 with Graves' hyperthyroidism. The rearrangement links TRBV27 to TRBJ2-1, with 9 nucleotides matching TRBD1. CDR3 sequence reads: CASSLRRDRENNEQFF. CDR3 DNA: TGTGCCAGCAGTCTAAGACGGGACAGGGAAAACAATGAGCAGTTCTTC.